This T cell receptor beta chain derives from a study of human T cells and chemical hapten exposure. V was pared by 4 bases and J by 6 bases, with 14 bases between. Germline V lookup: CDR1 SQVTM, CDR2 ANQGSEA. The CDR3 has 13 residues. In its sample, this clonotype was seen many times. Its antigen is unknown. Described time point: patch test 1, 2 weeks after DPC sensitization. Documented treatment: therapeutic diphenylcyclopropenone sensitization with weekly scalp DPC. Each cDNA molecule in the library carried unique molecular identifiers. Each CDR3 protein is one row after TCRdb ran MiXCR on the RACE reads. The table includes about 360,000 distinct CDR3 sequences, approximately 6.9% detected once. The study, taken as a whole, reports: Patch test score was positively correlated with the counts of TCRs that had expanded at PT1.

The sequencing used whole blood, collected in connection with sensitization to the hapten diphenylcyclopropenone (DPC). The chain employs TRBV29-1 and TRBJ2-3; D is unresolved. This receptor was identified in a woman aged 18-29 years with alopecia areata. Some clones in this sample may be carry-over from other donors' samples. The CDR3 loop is CSVVGLLRDTQYF. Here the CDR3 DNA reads TGCAGCGTTGTAGGTCTTCTCCGGGATACGCAGTATTTT.